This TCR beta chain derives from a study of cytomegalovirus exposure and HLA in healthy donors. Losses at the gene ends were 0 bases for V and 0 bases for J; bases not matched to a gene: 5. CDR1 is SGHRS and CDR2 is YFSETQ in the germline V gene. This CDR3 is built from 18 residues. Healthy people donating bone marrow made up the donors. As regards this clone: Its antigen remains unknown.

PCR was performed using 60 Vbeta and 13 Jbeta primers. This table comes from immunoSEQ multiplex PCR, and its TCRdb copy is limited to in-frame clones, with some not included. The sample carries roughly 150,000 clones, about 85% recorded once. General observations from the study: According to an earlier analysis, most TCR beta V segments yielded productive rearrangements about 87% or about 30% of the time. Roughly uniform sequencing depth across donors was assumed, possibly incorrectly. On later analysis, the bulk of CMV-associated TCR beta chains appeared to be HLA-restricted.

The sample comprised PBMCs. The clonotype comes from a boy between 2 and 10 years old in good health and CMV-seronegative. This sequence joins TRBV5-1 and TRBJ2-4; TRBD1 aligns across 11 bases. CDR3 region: CASSLGDRGFVAKNIQYF. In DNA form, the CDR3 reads TGCGCCAGCAGCTTGGGGGACAGGGGGTTTGTAGCCAAAAACATTCAGTACTTC. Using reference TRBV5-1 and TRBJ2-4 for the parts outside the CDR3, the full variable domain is KAGVTQTPRYLIKTRGQQVTLSCSPISGHRSVSWYQQTPGQGLQFLFEYFSETQRNKGNFPGRFSGRQFSNSRSEMNVSTLELGDSALYLCASSLGDRGFVAKNIQYFGAGTRLSVL.